The rows below give T cell receptor beta chains drawn from one sample of a study of cytomegalovirus exposure and HLA in healthy donors. Produced via immunoSEQ multiplex PCR; TCRdb's table is partial and in-frame only. The top ten hold 5% to 5.5% of the sample, which has about 140,000 clones, 80% seen once. The sample was PBMCs. Receptor source: a male donor in good health and CMV-seronegative. Each CDR3 is given with its conserved first and last residue. The order of the fields is clone size, V gene, J gene, CDR3 protein. The size field is filled for only some rows; it gives once, few, many or a size class.

clone size: NA; V gene: TRBV6-5; J gene: TRBJ2-7; CDR3 protein: CASIGGGSYEQYF
clone size: NA; V gene: TRBV7-9; J gene: TRBJ2-2; CDR3 protein: CASGATGELFF
clone size: NA; V gene: TRBV18; J gene: TRBJ2-5; CDR3 protein: CASSLMTGLETQYF
clone size: NA; V gene: TRBV7-2; J gene: TRBJ2-1; CDR3 protein: CASSLARASYNEQFF
clone size: NA; V gene: TRBV7-2; J gene: TRBJ1-2; CDR3 protein: CASSTGGNYGYTF
clone size: NA; V gene: TRBV5-1; J gene: TRBJ1-1; CDR3 protein: CASSLSGTGVTEAFF
clone size: NA; V gene: TRBV5-1; J gene: TRBJ2-7; CDR3 protein: CASSPWTGNYEQYF
clone size: few; V gene: TRBV14; J gene: TRBJ2-5; CDR3 protein: CASSYRTGAWETQYF
clone size: few; V gene: TRBV6-5; J gene: TRBJ1-1; CDR3 protein: CASSYQTGTGSTEAFF
clone size: NA; V gene: TRBV7-8; J gene: TRBJ1-1; CDR3 protein: CASSLVPPTEAFF
clone size: NA; V gene: TRBV7-9; J gene: TRBJ1-5; CDR3 protein: CASSLGSDNQPQHF
clone size: NA; V gene: TRBV7-8; J gene: TRBJ1-5; CDR3 protein: CASSPSRQPQHF
clone size: NA; V gene: TRBV11-2; J gene: TRBJ1-1; CDR3 protein: CASSLMDREGILAFF
clone size: NA; V gene: TRBV7-9; J gene: TRBJ2-5; CDR3 protein: CASSLAPTGLETQYF
clone size: NA; V gene: TRBV5-6; J gene: TRBJ1-3; CDR3 protein: CASSLQGTENTIYF
clone size: NA; V gene: TRBV6-5; J gene: TRBJ2-7; CDR3 protein: CASSRLDRSREQYF
clone size: NA; V gene: TRBV19; J gene: TRBJ1-5; CDR3 protein: CASSLRTGSQHF
clone size: NA; V gene: TRBV6-1; J gene: TRBJ1-2; CDR3 protein: CASSEGQLVNYGYTF
clone size: once; V gene: TRBV27; J gene: TRBJ1-3; CDR3 protein: CASSQGATGGYSGNTIYF
clone size: NA; V gene: TRBV7-2; J gene: TRBJ2-2; CDR3 protein: CASSLSRTGELFF
clone size: NA; V gene: TRBV28; J gene: TRBJ1-2; CDR3 protein: CASSLSLAGYGYTF
clone size: NA; V gene: TRBV5-8; J gene: TRBJ2-3; CDR3 protein: CASSQGQGKDTQYF
clone size: NA; V gene: TRBV9; J gene: TRBJ2-3; CDR3 protein: CASSSRLAGGTDTQYF
clone size: NA; V gene: TRBV9; J gene: TRBJ1-2; CDR3 protein: CASTRGSDNYGYTF
clone size: NA; V gene: TRBV6-5; J gene: TRBJ2-1; CDR3 protein: CASTLTSAVSNEQFF
clone size: NA; V gene: TRBV29-1; J gene: TRBJ1-1; CDR3 protein: CSVEDRGGVQAFF
clone size: NA; V gene: TRBV7-9; J gene: TRBJ2-7; CDR3 protein: CASSPSGGHSYEQYF
clone size: NA; V gene: TRBV4-1; J gene: TRBJ1-5; CDR3 protein: CASSQEAAEGNQPQHF
clone size: NA; V gene: TRBV2; J gene: TRBJ2-5; CDR3 protein: CASRRDSEETQYF
clone size: few; V gene: TRBV19; J gene: TRBJ1-1; CDR3 protein: CASSPRDRGLDTEAFF
clone size: NA; V gene: TRBV7-2; J gene: TRBJ2-7; CDR3 protein: CASSLAEGYEQYF
clone size: NA; V gene: TRBV5-6; J gene: TRBJ1-2; CDR3 protein: CASSLDEGGGYTF
clone size: NA; V gene: TRBV9; J gene: TRBJ1-2; CDR3 protein: CASTRVVHGYTF
clone size: NA; V gene: TRBV7-2; J gene: TRBJ2-7; CDR3 protein: CASSQNRDTYEQYF
clone size: NA; V gene: TRBV2; J gene: TRBJ2-6; CDR3 protein: CASSQAGVSGANVLTF
clone size: NA; V gene: TRBV7-2; J gene: TRBJ2-7; CDR3 protein: CASSRPGTDYEQYF
clone size: NA; V gene: TRBV10-3; J gene: TRBJ2-3; CDR3 protein: CAISDASGGPDTQYF
clone size: NA; V gene: TRBV7-9; J gene: TRBJ2-1; CDR3 protein: CASSASGGATEQLF
clone size: NA; V gene: TRBV7-3; J gene: TRBJ2-7; CDR3 protein: CAVISRDSSPYEQYF
clone size: NA; V gene: TRBV27; J gene: TRBJ1-2; CDR3 protein: CASRQTGTDLAGYTF
clone size: NA; V gene: TRBV15; J gene: TRBJ1-5; CDR3 protein: CATSRGRGNQPQHF
clone size: NA; V gene: TRBV13; J gene: TRBJ2-2; CDR3 protein: CASSPGTGRTGELFF
clone size: NA; V gene: TRBV7-9; J gene: TRBJ2-3; CDR3 protein: CASSPTRAVGTDTQYF
clone size: NA; V gene: TRBV5-6; J gene: TRBJ2-3; CDR3 protein: CASSLGWDRPSTDTQYF
clone size: NA; V gene: TRBV5-8; J gene: TRBJ1-6; CDR3 protein: CASSSGQNSPLHF
clone size: NA; V gene: TRBV30; J gene: TRBJ1-2; CDR3 protein: CAWSDFGQGIYGYTF
clone size: NA; V gene: TRBV25-1; J gene: TRBJ1-4; CDR3 protein: CASSEGARGEKLFF
clone size: NA; V gene: TRBV5-1; J gene: TRBJ2-7; CDR3 protein: CASSTSVESYEQYF
clone size: NA; V gene: TRBV5-1; J gene: TRBJ1-1; CDR3 protein: CASSLTLSGMNTEAFF
clone size: NA; V gene: TRBV20-1; J gene: TRBJ1-1; CDR3 protein: CSARVNTEAFF
clone size: NA; V gene: TRBV18; J gene: TRBJ1-2; CDR3 protein: CASSTNDRVIYGYTF
clone size: NA; V gene: TRBV6-5; J gene: TRBJ2-6; CDR3 protein: CASKEGSGANVLTF
clone size: NA; V gene: TRBV2; J gene: TRBJ1-5; CDR3 protein: CASSEEDRVRPQHF
clone size: NA; V gene: TRBV9; J gene: TRBJ2-3; CDR3 protein: CASSASGGRDTQYF
clone size: NA; V gene: TRBV18; J gene: TRBJ2-5; CDR3 protein: CASSPGTTFQETQYF
clone size: few; V gene: TRBV7-9; J gene: TRBJ1-4; CDR3 protein: CSSSVEFGQGTNEKLFF